This T cell receptor beta chain was recorded in a study of T cell clonotyping in hematopoietic cell transplantation. Germline CDR1 reads MDHEN; CDR2 reads SYDVKM. V was pared by 5 bases and J by 7 bases, with 12 bases between. The CDR3 contains 13 residues. Some clones are missing from TCRdb's copy, which holds only in-frame ones; the method was immunoSEQ multiplex PCR. The sample includes about 20,000 clones, about nine tenths seen only once; the top ten take around 4%. The time point denotes: recipient sample about 28 days before transplant, after cytoreduction. This TCR derives from a young man with biphenotypic leukemia. Some clones in this sample may be carry-over from other donors' samples. The input for sequencing was peripheral blood mononuclear cells, taken before stem cell transplant. V usage is TRBV28 and J usage is TRBJ1-5; D uncertain. CDR3 DNA: TGTGCCAGCAGTCCCAACTTGAGGCAGCCCCAGCATTTT. This translates into CASSPNLRQPQHF.